What follows are 30 T cell receptor beta chains derived from one specimen sequenced in a study of cytomegalovirus exposure and HLA in healthy donors. The PCR contained 60 Vbeta and 13 Jbeta primers. Data came from immunoSEQ multiplex PCR; TCRdb stores just in-frame clones and leaves some out. The table has about 150,000 clones, 65% to 85% seen once. Sequenced material: PBMCs. Receptors originate from a woman in her thirties or forties in good health and CMV-seropositive.

The sample holds one count of this clone. The chain is built from TRBV30 and TRBJ1-5; D may be TRBD1 (5 bases). CDR3 size: 15 residues. V lost 0 bases to trimming and J lost 4 bases, with 13 bases between them. From germline, CDR1 is GTSNPN and CDR2 SVGIG (reference sequence). DNA of the CDR3: TGTGCCTGGAGTGTACGTCGGGGGGTTAATCAGCCCCAGCATTTT. Translated, it gives CAWSVRRGVNQPQHF. The full variable domain, with the rest looked up from reference TRBV30 and TRBJ1-5, is SQTIHQWPATLVQPVGSPLSLECTVEGTSNPNLYWYRQAAGRGLQLLFYSVGIGQISSEVPQNLSASRPQDRQFILSSKKLLLSDSGFYLCAWSVRRGVNQPQHFGDGTRLSIL.

The J gene is TRBJ2-5, the V gene TRBV5-1; 10 bases agree with TRBD2. Germline assignment: CDR1 SGHRS and CDR2 YFSETQ. J was trimmed by 5 bases and V by 4 bases; bases with no gene match: 23. This CDR3 has 20 amino acids. The CDR3 is CASSQFYSGRAFGEMETQYF. CDR3 nucleotides: TGCGCCAGCAGCCAATTTTACAGCGGGAGGGCCTTCGGGGAGATGGAGACCCAGTACTTC.

The sample holds many counts of this clone. This chain joins TRBV6-5 and TRBJ2-7; possible D gene TRBD2, 6 bases. V lost 6 bases and J lost 10, with 19 bases in between. This CDR3 spans 13 amino acids. Germline values: CDR1 MNHEY, CDR2 SVGAGI. The CDR3: CASSRETVSPQYF. CDR3 nucleotide sequence: TGTGCCAGCAGCCGGGAGACAGTATCCCCCCAGTACTTC.

The chain combines TRBV6-4 with TRBJ1-5; maybe TRBD1 (5 bases). The CDR3 length is 15 residues. The V gene's germline CDR1 is MRHNA and CDR2 SNTAGT. Trimming removed 4 bases from V and 3 bases from J, with 13 bases in between. The CDR3 nucleotides read TGTGCCAGCAGTGTTGACAGCCTCAACAATCAGCCCCAGCATTTT. This sequence encodes CASSVDSLNNQPQHF.

The CDR3 nucleotides are TGCGCCAGCAGCCAAGATCTCGGGACAGGCAATCAGCCCCAGCATTTT. Translation: CASSQDLGTGNQPQHF. The rearrangement joins TRBV4-1 to TRBJ1-5, with TRBD1 matching over 7 bases. The trim removed 0 bases at V and 2 bases at J, leaving 4 bases unmatched. The CDR3 runs 16 residues. Per the germline V gene, CDR1 is MGHRA and CDR2 is YSYEKL.

The CDR3 loop is CASSGTVSNQPQHF. In DNA, the CDR3 is TGTGCCAGCTCAGGGACAGTTAGCAATCAGCCCCAGCATTTT. The chain carries TRBV18 and TRBJ1-5, with TRBD1 identical over 7 bases. Trimming at V came to 5 bases and at J to 0 bases, leaving 1 base not matched to a gene. Per the germline V gene, CDR1 is KGHSH and CDR2 is LQKENI. The CDR3 spans 14 residues.

The chain uses TRBV15 and TRBJ1-5; no firm D call. V gave up 1 base and J gave up 2 bases, with 9 bases separating them. The CDR3 extends over 15 amino acids. The germline CDR1 and CDR2 sequences are LNHNV and YYDKDF (reference sequence). The CDR3 region has the DNA TGTGCCACCAGCAGAGTGCAGGAAGGCAATCAGCCCCAGCATTTT. Translated: CATSRVQEGNQPQHF.

A single count supports this clone. One end of the junction fails to match germline, which may point to a read error. The genes are TRBV7-7 and TRBJ2-1; D is undetermined. Germline CDR1 reads SSHAT; CDR2 reads FNYEAQ (reference sequence). The CDR3 length is 15 residues. The CDR3 is CASSQALSSYNEQFF. The CDR3 DNA follows: TGTGCTAGCAGCCAGGCCCTAAGCTCCTACAATGAGCAGTTCTTC.

The chain uses TRBV20-1 and TRBJ2-3; D unresolved. This CDR3 is 11 amino acids long. The V gene's germline CDR1 is DFQATT and CDR2 SNEGSKA (reference sequence). V lost 7 bases and J lost 0, with 5 bases in between. CDR3 residues: CSGASTDTQYF. The CDR3 region has the DNA TGCAGTGGGGCTAGCACAGATACGCAGTATTTT.

The chain's CDR3 is CASSLGSRDPVYEQYF. The DNA for the CDR3 is TGTGCCAGCAGCTTAGGTAGTCGGGATCCCGTCTACGAGCAGTACTTC. The V and J genes are TRBV7-2 and TRBJ2-7, with D possibly TRBD2 on 5 matching bases. V lost 1 base and J lost 3, with 16 bases in between. The CDR3 extends over 16 amino acids. Looked up from germline, CDR1 is SGHTA and CDR2 is FQGNSA.

V usage is TRBV5-1 and J usage is TRBJ2-4; tentatively, D is TRBD1 (6 bases). The V gene's germline CDR1 is SGHRS and CDR2 YFSETQ. The CDR3 runs to 17 residues. V lost 1 base and J lost 7, with 21 bases in between. This chain's CDR3 is CASSLKSMGAWGNIQYF. CDR3 DNA sequence: TGCGCCAGCAGCTTGAAAAGTATGGGGGCTTGGGGTAACATTCAGTACTTC.

The rearrangement joins TRBV13 to TRBJ2-7; D possibly corresponds to TRBD2 (6 bases). The CDR3 runs to 12 residues. Germline loops: CDR1 PRHDT, CDR2 FYEKMQ (reference sequence). Trimming removed 4 bases at V and 2 bases at J, with 6 bases between. Here the CDR3 DNA reads TGTGCCAGCAGCTGGGGGGCCTACGAGCAGTACTTC. It yields the protein CASSWGAYEQYF.

J is TRBJ2-5 and V is TRBV7-9; 7 positions agree with TRBD1. This CDR3 has 17 residues. The J segment lost 2 bases and the V segment lost 4 bases, leaving 13 bases of the junction unmatched. CDR1 is SEHNR, CDR2 FQNEAQ, per germline (reference sequence). The CDR3 nucleotides are TGTGCCAGCAGCTCGTGGAAGGGACAGAGGGAACAAGAGACCCAGTACTTC. Encoded protein: CASSSWKGQREQETQYF.

A few counts support this clone. The gene calls are TRBV5-1 and TRBJ1-6; 7 positions agree with TRBD1. Trimming removed 5 bases from V and 6 bases from J; junction bases left unmatched: 5. This CDR3 comprises 14 residues. CDR1 and CDR2 (germline): SGHRS, YFSETQ. The CDR3, as DNA: TGCGCCAGCAGGCCGACAGGGAGTAATTCACCCCTCCACTTT. Amino acid sequence: CASRPTGSNSPLHF.

The chain has TRBV7-9 and TRBJ2-7, with D maybe TRBD2 (5 bases). Trimming shortened V by 1 base and J by 4 bases, and 11 bases separated the two germline ends. The CDR3 extends over 14 amino acids. CDR1 and CDR2 from the germline V gene are SEHNR and FQNEAQ (reference sequence). CDR3 DNA: TGTGCCAGCAGCTTAGGGTTCGGGGAGTACGAGCAGTACTTC. This translates into CASSLGFGEYEQYF.

This clone came up once. The V and J genes are TRBV30 and TRBJ1-1, with D possibly TRBD1 on 5 matching bases. Germline V gene data show CDR1 as GTSNPN and CDR2 as SVGIG (reference sequence). This CDR3 has 15 residues. The V end lost 0 bases, the J end lost 0 bases, and 11 bases lay between the germline ends. The CDR3 reads CAWSVEAGLNTEAFF. Here the CDR3 DNA reads TGTGCCTGGAGTGTAGAGGCAGGGTTGAACACTGAAGCTTTCTTT.

The rearrangement joins TRBV7-9 to TRBJ2-1; 12 nucleotides align to TRBD2. This CDR3 has 15 amino acids. The V and J ends lost 5 bases and 7 bases, in that order; junction bases with no gene match: 6. Germline V lookup: CDR1 SEHNR, CDR2 FQNEAQ (reference sequence). CDR3 region: CASSPKTSGRNEQFF. Here the CDR3 DNA reads TGTGCCAGCAGCCCCAAGACTAGCGGGAGAAATGAGCAGTTCTTC.

The chain uses TRBV6-5 and TRBJ1-2; 7 nucleotides align to TRBD1. Germline loops: CDR1 MNHEY, CDR2 SVGAGI. CDR3 length: 14 residues. V lost 2 bases to trimming and J lost 5 bases; unmatched junction nucleotides: 5. The CDR3 loop reads CASSYTGTEYGYTF. DNA for the CDR3: TGTGCCAGCAGTTACACCGGGACAGAATATGGCTACACCTTC.

V is TRBV6-5 and J is TRBJ2-1, with TRBD1 matching 10 bases. Germline values: CDR1 MNHEY, CDR2 SVGAGI. V lost 4 bases to trimming and J lost 7 bases; unmatched junction nucleotides: 7. The CDR3 has 15 amino acids. The CDR3 coding sequence is TGTGCCAGCAGTTCGGGGGGACAGGGGAGGAATGAGCAGTTCTTC. Residues: CASSSGGQGRNEQFF.

This clone was observed many times. This rearrangement joins TRBV28 to TRBJ2-1, with D maybe TRBD2 (6 bases). With 5 bases removed from V and 8 bases from J, the gap between germline ends came to 25 bases. This CDR3 comprises 17 residues. CDR1 is MDHEN, CDR2 SYDVKM, per germline. The CDR3 nucleotides read TGTGCCAGCAGTCCTATACCCCCGGGAGTTATTTGGGATGAGCAGTTCTTC. Its translation: CASSPIPPGVIWDEQFF. Drawing the rest from reference TRBV28 and TRBJ2-1, the complete variable domain is DVKVTQSSRYLVKRTGEKVFLECVQDMDHENMFWYRQDPGLGLRLIYFSYDVKMKEKGDIPEGYSVSREKKERFSLILESASTNQTSMYLCASSPIPPGVIWDEQFFGPGTRLTVL.

This chain connects TRBV5-1 to TRBJ2-2; 9 nucleotides match TRBD1. The V gene's germline CDR1 is SGHRS and CDR2 YFSETQ. V shed 4 bases and J 6 bases; nucleotides not matched to a gene: 7. This CDR3 contains 15 residues. This CDR3 is CASSRIQGAAGELFF. In DNA form, the CDR3 reads TGCGCCAGCAGCCGAATACAGGGGGCGGCCGGGGAGCTGTTTTTT.

This clone came up a few times. The chain is built from TRBV5-1 and TRBJ2-1; 11 nucleotides agree with TRBD2. CDR1 is SGHRS, CDR2 YFSETQ, per germline. J lost 7 bases, V lost 3 bases, and 12 bases had no gene match. This CDR3 has 17 residues. The DNA for the CDR3 is TGCGCCAGCAGCTCCGGTATAGCGGGAGGGCCAAGGAATGAGCAGTTCTTC. Protein sequence: CASSSGIAGGPRNEQFF.

Only a few counts were recorded for this clone. The rearrangement joins TRBV5-1 to TRBJ1-1; D call uncertain. The V gene lost 3 bases and the J gene lost 0 bases, with 15 bases spanning the gap. The CDR3 is 16 residues long. CDR1 and CDR2 (germline): SGHRS, YFSETQ. DNA of the CDR3: TGCGCCAGCAGCTCGGAGGTAGACTTCATGAACACTGAAGCTTTCTTT. Translated: CASSSEVDFMNTEAFF.

This sequence joins TRBV5-6 and TRBJ2-1; D is ambiguous. There are 12 residues in the CDR3. The germline V and J ends were trimmed by 4 bases and 6 bases, with 8 bases remaining between them. Germline V gives CDR1 SGHDT, CDR2 YYEEEE. The CDR3 here is CASSLLVNEQFF. As DNA, the CDR3 is TGTGCCAGCAGCCTCCTTGTCAATGAGCAGTTCTTC. The variable domain in full, with the rest retrieved from reference TRBV5-6 and TRBJ2-1, is DAGVTQSPTHLIKTRGQQVTLRCSPKSGHDTVSWYQQALGQGPQFIFQYYEEEERQRGNFPDRFSGHQFPNYSSELNVNALLLGDSALYLCASSLLVNEQFFGPGTRLTVL.

This clone showed up many times. This chain connects TRBV6-6 to TRBJ2-3; TRBD2 agrees at 12 bases. Germline V lookup: CDR1 MNHNY, CDR2 SVGAGI (reference sequence). This CDR3 contains 16 residues. V lost 10 bases and J lost 0; bases outside the gene matches: 8. This chain's CDR3 is CATRLAGDPSTDTQYF. The DNA of the CDR3 is TGTGCCACCCGACTAGCGGGAGACCCTAGCACAGATACGCAGTATTTT.

This chain joins TRBV18 and TRBJ2-1, with 8 nucleotides matching TRBD2. The CDR3 consists of 15 residues. V shed 2 bases, J shed 4 bases, and the junction held 4 bases outside the gene matches. Germline-derived CDR1 and CDR2 are KGHSH and LQKENI. CDR3 residues: CASSPNSGTYNEQFF. CDR3 nucleotides: TGTGCCAGCTCACCAAATAGCGGGACTTACAATGAGCAGTTCTTC. The whole variable domain, filled in from reference TRBV18 and TRBJ2-1, reads NAGVMQNPRHLVRRRGQEARLRCSPMKGHSHVYWYRQLPEEGLKFMVYLQKENIIDESGMPKERFSAEFPKEGPSILRIQQVVRGDSAAYFCASSPNSGTYNEQFFGPGTRLTVL.

The DNA for the CDR3 is TGTGCCAGCAGTGAATTTAAAGAGCAGTTCTTC. Translated, it gives CASSEFKEQFF. The genes are TRBV25-1 and TRBJ2-1; D is uncertain. CDR1 and CDR2 (germline): MGHDK, SYGVNS. The CDR3 length is 11 residues. The V end lost 1 base, the J end lost 10 bases, and 5 bases lay between the germline ends.

This rearrangement joins TRBV9 to TRBJ2-3, with D possibly being TRBD2 (5 bases). Germline V gene data show CDR1 as SGDLS and CDR2 as YYNGEE. CDR3 length: 15 amino acids. Trimming removed 2 bases from V and 0 bases from J, with 10 bases in between. The CDR3 reads CASSVGSVSTDTQYF. The DNA for the CDR3 is TGTGCCAGCAGCGTTGGGAGCGTCAGCACAGATACGCAGTATTTT.

V is TRBV5-1 and J is TRBJ2-3; 8 nucleotides line up with TRBD1. The CDR3 extends over 19 amino acids. Looked up from germline, CDR1 is SGHRS and CDR2 is YFSETQ. V shed 1 base and J 1 base; nucleotides not matched to a gene: 14. The CDR3 sequence is CASSLRRQGARGGTDTQYF. CDR3 nucleotides: TGCGCCAGCAGCTTGCGTAGGCAGGGGGCGCGAGGGGGCACAGATACGCAGTATTTT.

V gene TRBV9 combines with J gene TRBJ2-1, with 9 nucleotides matching TRBD2. Unmatched junction bases numbered 13, after V lost 4 bases and J lost 5 bases. Looked up from germline, CDR1 is SGDLS and CDR2 is YYNGEE. The CDR3 has 17 residues. The CDR3 loop reads CASSPRGLAGVDNEQFF. DNA for the CDR3: TGTGCCAGCAGCCCAAGAGGGTTAGCGGGAGTTGACAATGAGCAGTTCTTC. Drawing the rest from reference TRBV9 and TRBJ2-1, the complete variable domain is DSGVTQTPKHLITATGQRVTLRCSPRSGDLSVYWYQQSLDQGLQFLIQYYNGEERAKGNILERFSAQQFPDLHSELNLSSLELGDSALYFCASSPRGLAGVDNEQFFGPGTRLTVL.